The subject of this entry is one T cell receptor (beta chain). Its specificity is unknown. The 5'RACE method, run with constant-segment primers, produced TCR alpha and TCR beta cDNA libraries (carrying sample barcodes and UMIs). TCRdb analysed the 5' RACE reads with MiXCR anew, one entry per CDR3 protein. The sample comprises roughly 170,000 distinct CDR3 sequences, less than 20% of which are singletons, and about 4% rests with the top ten. Trimming took off 9 bases at V and 5 bases at J, with 9 bases between the two ends. The CDR3 loop spans 11 amino acids. Germline V gene data show CDR1 as ENHRY and CDR2 as SYGVKD. This specimen comes from a study of T-cell memory formation after mild COVID-19. For the study at large: TCR clusters were mostly donor specific. Study findings and constraints: Whether second-wave clones peaking at day 37 were SARS-CoV-2 specific went unconfirmed. For contracting clones, CD4+ ones sat mainly in CM and EM, CD8+ in EMRA.

Sequencing was carried out using PBMCs or a T cell subset sorted from them (not recorded which). The V gene is TRBV10-3, the J gene TRBJ2-3; unclear D gene. The clonotype comes from a man aged 18 to 30 who had mild COVID-19 (a few samples of this study predate the infection). Cell type and time point are not known. The CDR3 sequence: CAISGVDTQYF. CDR3 nucleotides: TGTGCCATATCTGGGGTAGATACGCAGTATTTT.